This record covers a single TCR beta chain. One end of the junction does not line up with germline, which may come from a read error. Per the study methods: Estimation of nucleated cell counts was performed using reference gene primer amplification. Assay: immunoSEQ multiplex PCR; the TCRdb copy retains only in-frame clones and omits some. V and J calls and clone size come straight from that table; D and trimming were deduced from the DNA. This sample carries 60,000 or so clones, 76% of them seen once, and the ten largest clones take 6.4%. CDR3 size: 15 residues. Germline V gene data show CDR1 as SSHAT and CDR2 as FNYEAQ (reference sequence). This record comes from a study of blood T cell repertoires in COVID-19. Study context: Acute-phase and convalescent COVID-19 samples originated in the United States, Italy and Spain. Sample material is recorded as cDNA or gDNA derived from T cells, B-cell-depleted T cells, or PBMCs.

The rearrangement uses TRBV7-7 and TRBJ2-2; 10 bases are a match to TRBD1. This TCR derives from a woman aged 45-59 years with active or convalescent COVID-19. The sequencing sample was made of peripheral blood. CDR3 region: CASSLGQGVTGELFF. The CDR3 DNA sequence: TGTGCTAGCAGCCTTGGACAGGGGGTCACCGGGGAGCTGTTTTTT.